These T cell receptor beta chains were read from a single sample in a study of cytomegalovirus exposure and HLA in healthy donors. TCRdb's table, derived via immunoSEQ multiplex PCR, lists solely in-frame clones and lacks some. This table holds over 100,000 clones, approximately 74% found once. The sequencing input was PBMCs. The source of these receptors is a male donor in good health and CMV-seronegative. Each CDR3 is given with its conserved first and last residue. The order of the fields is D gene, J gene, V gene, clone size, CDR3 protein, CDR3 DNA. A D gene is named only where the DNA matches it firmly. Rows give clone size only sometimes, using once, few, many, or a class for an expanded clone.

>NA|TRBJ1-1|TRBV5-4|NA
CASSPNSGQNTEAFF
TGTGCCAGCAGCCCCAATTCCGGACAGAACACTGAAGCTTTCTTT
>NA|TRBJ2-3|TRBV5-4|NA
CASSPGSSGTDTQYF
TGTGCCAGCAGCCCGGGGAGTAGTGGCACAGATACGCAGTATTTT
>TRBD1|TRBJ2-2|TRBV7-2|NA
CASSLVVYRGHRGAVF
TGTGCCAGCAGCTTAGTAGTATACAGGGGCCACCGGGGAGCTGTTTTT
>TRBD2|TRBJ2-3|TRBV7-3|NA
CASSLLVGGRTDTQYF
TGTGCCAGCAGCTTATTGGTTGGCGGGAGGACAGATACGCAGTATTTT
>TRBD1|TRBJ2-1|TRBV5-1|NA
CASRSDRGVYNEQFF
TGCGCCAGCAGATCGGACAGGGGTGTGTACAATGAGCAGTTCTTC
>NA|TRBJ1-2|TRBV6-6|NA
CASSYRTENGYTF
TGTGCCAGCAGTTATAGGACAGAGAATGGCTACACCTTC
>TRBD2|TRBJ2-1|TRBV5-6|NA
CASSLAPREVNEQFF
TGTGCCAGCAGCTTGGCCCCGCGGGAGGTCAATGAGCAGTTCTTC
>NA|TRBJ1-2|TRBV5-4|NA
CASSFSSGTNYGYTF
TGTGCCAGCAGCTTTTCTTCGGGAACCAACTATGGCTACACCTTC
>NA|TRBJ2-3|TRBV6-5|NA
CASSLGGPDTQYF
TGTGCCAGCAGTCTGGGGGGACCAGATACGCAGTATTTT
>NA|TRBJ2-1|TRBV7-9|NA
CASSRGQNNYNEQFF
TGTGCCAGCAGCCGAGGACAGAACAACTACAATGAGCAGTTCTTC
>TRBD2|TRBJ2-3|TRBV9|NA
CASSVGGGPSGRTDTQYF
TGTGCCAGCAGCGTGGGCGGAGGGCCTAGCGGGAGGACAGATACGCAGTATTTT
>TRBD1|TRBJ2-1|TRBV4-1|NA
CASSHPRTGRGDDSYNEQFF
TGCGCCAGCAGCCATCCACGGACAGGGCGCGGGGACGACTCCTACAATGAGCAGTTCTTC
>NA|TRBJ2-5|TRBV7-2|NA
CASSLASLKETQYF
TGTGCCAGCAGCTTAGCGAGCCTCAAAGAGACCCAGTACTTC
>NA|TRBJ2-5|TRBV15|few
CATSRGGLETQYF
TGTGCCACCAGCAGAGGCGGTTTGGAGACCCAGTACTTC
>NA|TRBJ2-5|TRBV7-6|once
CASSQTSRKTQYF
TGTGCCAGCAGCCAAACCAGCAGGAAGACCCAGTACTTC
>NA|TRBJ1-5|TRBV6-1|NA
CASSESTAGVRGNQPQHF
TGTGCCAGCAGTGAAAGTACGGCAGGGGTTCGGGGCAATCAGCCCCAGCATTTT
>TRBD1|TRBJ2-5|TRBV7-7|NA
CASSLNSGQGRETQYF
TGTGCTAGCAGCTTAAATTCGGGACAGGGGAGGGAGACCCAGTACTTC
>TRBD2|TRBJ2-2|TRBV11-2|few
CASSLTSGVNTGELFF
TGTGCCAGCAGCCTGACTAGCGGGGTGAACACCGGGGAGCTGTTTTTT
>NA|TRBJ1-4|TRBV13|once
CASSLEGANEKLFF
TGTGCCAGCAGCTTAGAGGGGGCTAATGAAAAACTGTTTTTT
>NA|TRBJ1-1|TRBV5-4|NA
CASSLYSAGLTEAFF
TGTGCCAGCAGCTTGTATAGTGCAGGGCTCACCGAAGCTTTCTTT
>TRBD1|TRBJ1-6|TRBV6-6|once
CASNSHRGNSPLHF
TGTGCCAGCAATTCACACAGGGGGAATTCACCCCTCCACTTT
>TRBD1|TRBJ2-7|TRBV4-2|NA
CASSRGGRSYEQYF
TGTGCCAGCAGCCGAGGGGGCCGCTCCTACGAGCAGTACTTC
>NA|TRBJ2-3|TRBV9|few
CASSVENRPDTQYF
TGTGCCAGCAGCGTAGAGAACAGACCAGATACGCAGTATTTT
>TRBD2|TRBJ2-3|TRBV7-3|NA
CASSPQTSGNTDTQYF
TGTGCCAGCAGCCCCCAGACTAGCGGGAACACAGATACGCAGTATTTT
>NA|TRBJ1-1|TRBV6-5|few
CASTQREGRNTEAFF
TGTGCCAGCACCCAAAGGGAGGGGAGGAACACTGAAGCTTTCTTT
>NA|TRBJ2-7|TRBV27|NA
CASGPTGPTYEQYF
TGTGCCAGCGGGCCCACAGGACCTACCTACGAGCAGTACTTC
>TRBD2|TRBJ2-3|TRBV7-6|NA
CASSLAHRTSGRASSTDTQYF
TGTGCCAGCAGCTTAGCGCACAGAACTAGCGGGAGGGCCTCTAGCACAGATACGCAGTATTTT
>TRBD1|TRBJ1-4|TRBV13|NA
CASSPGQGGGKLFF
TGTGCCAGCAGCCCTGGACAGGGGGGCGGAAAACTGTTTTTT
>NA|TRBJ2-5|TRBV18|NA
CASSPTKTGKETQYF
TGTGCCAGCTCACCGACTAAAACAGGGAAAGAGACCCAGTACTTC
>TRBD1|TRBJ2-7|TRBV10-3|NA
CAISGQGTYEQYF
TGTGCCATCTCGGGACAGGGAACCTACGAGCAGTACTTC
>TRBD1|TRBJ1-1|TRBV6-7|few
CASGTGGLGTEAFF
TGTGCCAGCGGCACAGGGGGCCTGGGCACTGAAGCTTTCTTT
>TRBD1|TRBJ2-1|TRBV28|NA
CASSLLGTGGNEQFF
TGTGCCAGCAGTTTATTGGGGACAGGGGGCAATGAGCAGTTCTTC
>NA|TRBJ2-3|TRBV15|NA
CATSSRIYRETQYF
TGTGCCACCAGCAGCCGGATCTACAGGGAAACGCAGTATTTT
>NA|TRBJ1-5|TRBV19|NA
CASKQGRYSNQPQHF
TGTGCCAGTAAACAGGGCCGCTATAGCAATCAGCCCCAGCATTTT
>NA|TRBJ2-3|TRBV27|NA
CASSFKPSVRTDTQYF
TGTGCCAGCTCCTTTAAACCCAGCGTCCGCACAGATACGCAGTATTTT
>TRBD1|TRBJ1-1|TRBV6-5|NA
CASSRTQGARTEAFF
TGTGCCAGCAGCCGAACTCAGGGGGCAAGGACTGAAGCTTTCTTT